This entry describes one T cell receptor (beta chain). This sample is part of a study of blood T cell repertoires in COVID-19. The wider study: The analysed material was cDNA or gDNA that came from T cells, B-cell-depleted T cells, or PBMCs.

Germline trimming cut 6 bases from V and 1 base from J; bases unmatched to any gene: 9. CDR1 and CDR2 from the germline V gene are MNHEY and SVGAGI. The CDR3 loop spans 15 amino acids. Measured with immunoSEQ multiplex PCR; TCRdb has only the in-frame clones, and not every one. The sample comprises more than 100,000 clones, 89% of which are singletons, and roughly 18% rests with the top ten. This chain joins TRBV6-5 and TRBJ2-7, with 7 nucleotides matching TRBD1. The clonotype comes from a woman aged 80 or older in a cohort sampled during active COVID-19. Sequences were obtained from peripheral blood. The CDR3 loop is CASSARGTESYEQYF. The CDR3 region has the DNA TGTGCCAGCAGCGCAAGGGGGACAGAATCCTACGAGCAGTACTTC.